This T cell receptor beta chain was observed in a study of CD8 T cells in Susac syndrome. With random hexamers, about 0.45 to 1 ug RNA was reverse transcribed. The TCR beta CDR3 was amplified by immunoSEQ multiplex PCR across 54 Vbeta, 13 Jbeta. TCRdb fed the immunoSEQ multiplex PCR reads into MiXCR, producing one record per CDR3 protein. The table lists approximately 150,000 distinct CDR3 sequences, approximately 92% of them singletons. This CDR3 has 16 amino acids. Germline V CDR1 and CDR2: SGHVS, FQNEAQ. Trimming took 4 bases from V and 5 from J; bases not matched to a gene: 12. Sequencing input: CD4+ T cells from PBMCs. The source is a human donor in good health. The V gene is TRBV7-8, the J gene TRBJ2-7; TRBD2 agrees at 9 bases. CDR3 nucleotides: TGTGCCAGCAGCTCCCCAATAGCGGGGGTTAAGAACGAGCAGTACTTC. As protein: CASSSPIAGVKNEQYF.